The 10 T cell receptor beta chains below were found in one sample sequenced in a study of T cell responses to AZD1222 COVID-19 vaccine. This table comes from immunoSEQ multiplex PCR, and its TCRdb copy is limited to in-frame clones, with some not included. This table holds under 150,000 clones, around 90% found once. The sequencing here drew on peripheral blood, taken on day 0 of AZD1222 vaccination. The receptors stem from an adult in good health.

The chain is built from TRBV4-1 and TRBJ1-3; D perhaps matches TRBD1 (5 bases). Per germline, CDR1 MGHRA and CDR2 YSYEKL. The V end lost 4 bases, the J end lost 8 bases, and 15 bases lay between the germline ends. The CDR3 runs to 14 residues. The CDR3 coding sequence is TGCGCCAGCAGCCCTAGAGGGGTTACGGACACCATATATTTT. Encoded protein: CASSPRGVTDTIYF.

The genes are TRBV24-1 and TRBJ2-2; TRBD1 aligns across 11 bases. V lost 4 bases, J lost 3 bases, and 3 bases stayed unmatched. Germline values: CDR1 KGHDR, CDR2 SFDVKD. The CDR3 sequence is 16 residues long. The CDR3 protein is CATSDPGQGDTGELFF. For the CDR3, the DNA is TGTGCCACCAGTGACCCGGGACAGGGGGACACCGGGGAGCTGTTTTTT.

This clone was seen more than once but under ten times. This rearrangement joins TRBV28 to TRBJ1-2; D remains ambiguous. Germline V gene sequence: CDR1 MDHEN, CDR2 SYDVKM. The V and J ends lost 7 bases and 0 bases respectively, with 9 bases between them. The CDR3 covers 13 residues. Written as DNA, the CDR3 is TGTGCCAGCACCATAAGGGCTAACTATGGCTACACCTTC. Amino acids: CASTIRANYGYTF.

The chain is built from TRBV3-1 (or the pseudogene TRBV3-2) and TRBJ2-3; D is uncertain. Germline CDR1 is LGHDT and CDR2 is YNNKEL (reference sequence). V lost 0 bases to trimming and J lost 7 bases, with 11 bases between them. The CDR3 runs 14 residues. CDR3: CASSQDYGENTQYF. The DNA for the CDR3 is TGTGCCAGCAGCCAAGATTACGGCGAAAATACGCAGTATTTT.

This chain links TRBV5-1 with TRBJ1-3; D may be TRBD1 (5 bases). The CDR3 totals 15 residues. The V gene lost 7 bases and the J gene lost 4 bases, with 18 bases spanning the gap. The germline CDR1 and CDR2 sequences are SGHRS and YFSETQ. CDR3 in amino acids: CASRRAAGYGNTIYF. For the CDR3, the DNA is TGCGCCAGCCGCCGGGCTGCAGGGTACGGAAACACCATATATTTT.

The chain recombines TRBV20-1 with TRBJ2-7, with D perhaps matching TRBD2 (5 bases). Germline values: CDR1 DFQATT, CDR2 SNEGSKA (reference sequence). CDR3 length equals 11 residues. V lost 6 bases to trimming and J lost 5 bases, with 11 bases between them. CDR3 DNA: TGCAGTGCGGCGGGCGAAAACGAGCAGTACTTC. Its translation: CSAAGENEQYF.

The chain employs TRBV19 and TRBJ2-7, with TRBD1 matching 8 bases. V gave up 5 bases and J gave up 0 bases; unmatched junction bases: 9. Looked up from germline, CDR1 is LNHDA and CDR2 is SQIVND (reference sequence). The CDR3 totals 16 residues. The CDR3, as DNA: TGTGCCAGTAGTGCGAGGGGACAGGAGAGCTCCTACGAGCAGTACTTC. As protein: CASSARGQESSYEQYF.

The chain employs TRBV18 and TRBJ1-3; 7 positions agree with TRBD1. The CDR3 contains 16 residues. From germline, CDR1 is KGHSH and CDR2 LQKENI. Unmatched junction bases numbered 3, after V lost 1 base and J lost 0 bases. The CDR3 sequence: CASSPRTGRSGNTIYF. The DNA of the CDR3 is TGTGCCAGCTCACCACGGACAGGCCGCTCTGGAAACACCATATATTTT.

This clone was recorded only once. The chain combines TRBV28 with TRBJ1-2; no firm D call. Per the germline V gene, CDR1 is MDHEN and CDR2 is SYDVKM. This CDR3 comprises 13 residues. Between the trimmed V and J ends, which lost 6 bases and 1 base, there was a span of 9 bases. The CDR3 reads CASRPTLNYGYTF. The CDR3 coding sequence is TGTGCCAGCAGGCCTACACTTAACTATGGCTACACCTTC.

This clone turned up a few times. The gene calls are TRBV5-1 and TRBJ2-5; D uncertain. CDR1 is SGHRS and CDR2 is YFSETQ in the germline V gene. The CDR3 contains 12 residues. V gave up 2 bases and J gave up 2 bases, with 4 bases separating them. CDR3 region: CASSFEQETQYF. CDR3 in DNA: TGCGCCAGCAGCTTTGAACAAGAGACCCAGTACTTC.